These 27 T cell receptor beta chains were all obtained from the same sample, sequenced in a study of blood T cell repertoires in COVID-19. Here immunoSEQ multiplex PCR was the method, and the copy in TCRdb shows in-frame clones only, minus some. The data contain 250,000 or so clones, approximately 86% of them singletons. The source material was peripheral blood. Every receptor here comes from a woman between 65 and 79 years old with active or convalescent COVID-19.

The genes are TRBV6-5 and TRBJ1-4; a possible D gene is TRBD1 (6 bases). Germline V CDR1 and CDR2: MNHEY, SVGAGI. V was clipped by 3 bases and J by 4 bases, with 15 bases between them. This CDR3 has 16 amino acids. CDR3 nucleotide sequence: TGTGCCAGCAGTTATGCGGTCGGCAGGGGTAATGAAAAACTGTTTTTT. It is translated as CASSYAVGRGNEKLFF.

The chain has TRBV7-2 and TRBJ1-2; 9 positions agree with TRBD1. This CDR3 is built from 15 residues. Germline lookup yields CDR1 SGHTA and CDR2 FQGNSA. V lost 4 bases, J lost 6 bases, and 9 bases stayed unmatched. The CDR3 coding sequence is TGTGCCAGCAGCTCTCGGACAGGGGCCCTCCATGGCTACACCTTC. Protein: CASSSRTGALHGYTF.

This clone occurred once. The chain employs TRBV15 and TRBJ1-4, with D possibly being TRBD1 (5 bases). The CDR3 consists of 16 residues. V gave up 5 bases and J gave up 7 bases, with 20 bases separating them. Germline CDR1 is LNHNV and CDR2 is YYDKDF (reference sequence). CDR3 sequence (DNA): TGTGCCACCAGCCCAGTAGTCCCGGGGGGGGGTGAAAAACTGTTTTTT. Its translation: CATSPVVPGGGEKLFF.

The chain joins TRBV6-2 or TRBV6-3 to TRBJ1-6, with D possibly matching TRBD1 (6 bases). The CDR3 covers 14 residues. V lost 0 bases and J lost 6, with 6 bases in between. Germline assignment: CDR1 MNHEY and CDR2 SVGEGT. The CDR3 spells CASSYSRGNSPLHF. CDR3 nucleotide sequence: TGTGCCAGCAGTTACTCCAGGGGTAATTCACCCCTCCACTTT.

This chain uses TRBV7-9 with TRBJ2-2, with 15 nucleotides matching TRBD2. The CDR3 is 19 amino acids. Germline CDR1 SEHNR, CDR2 FQNEAQ (reference sequence). The ends lost 4 bases at V and 1 base at J; junction bases unmatched: 7. CDR3 DNA sequence: TGTGCCAGCAGCTGGGGACTAGCGGGGGGCCCGAAGAACACCGGGGAGCTGTTTTTT. It specifies CASSWGLAGGPKNTGELFF. The whole variable domain, remainder taken from reference TRBV7-9 and TRBJ2-2, is DTGVSQNPRHKITKRGQNVTFRCDPISEHNRLYWYRQTLGQGPEFLTYFQNEAQLEKSRLLSDRFSAERPKGSFSTLEIQRTEQGDSAMYLCASSWGLAGGPKNTGELFFGEGSRLTVL.

The rearrangement uses TRBV18 and TRBJ1-5; 9 bases match TRBD1. The V segment lost 0 bases and the J segment 4 bases; nucleotides outside the gene matches: 4. The CDR3 has 16 amino acids. Germline assignment: CDR1 KGHSH and CDR2 LQKENI. The CDR3 reads CASSPPGGTGNQPQHF. CDR3 coding DNA: TGTGCCAGCTCACCACCGGGGGGGACAGGGAATCAGCCCCAGCATTTT.

V gene TRBV28 combines with J gene TRBJ1-5, with no clear D. The CDR3 totals 14 residues. Deletions cut 3 bases from V and 0 bases from J, with 6 bases between. CDR1 is MDHEN, CDR2 SYDVKM, per germline. The CDR3 reads CASSFSYSNQPQHF. The CDR3 DNA sequence: TGTGCCAGCAGTTTTTCTTATAGCAATCAGCCCCAGCATTTT.

A single count supports this clone. This sequence joins TRBV19 and TRBJ2-6, with 10 bases fitting TRBD1. The CDR3 loop spans 23 amino acids. Germline lookup yields CDR1 LNHDA and CDR2 SQIVND (reference sequence). J lost 1 base, V lost 3 bases, and 21 bases had no gene match. The CDR3 sequence: CASSMRSLSGTGAPWSGANVLTF. CDR3 DNA: TGTGCCAGTAGTATGCGGTCCTTATCGGGGACAGGGGCCCCTTGGTCTGGGGCCAACGTCCTGACTTTC.

The rearrangement joins TRBV5-1 to TRBJ2-5; TRBD2 aligns across 8 bases. Germline V lookup: CDR1 SGHRS, CDR2 YFSETQ. The CDR3 extends over 14 amino acids. Trimming cost V 7 bases and J 4 bases; bases outside gene matches: 9. The CDR3 DNA follows: TGCGCCAGCTCGATAACGGGGGGGACAGAGACCCAGTACTTC. Its translation is CASSITGGTETQYF.

This chain links TRBV20-1 with TRBJ1-6, with D possibly TRBD1 on 5 matching bases. CDR3 length: 11 amino acids. CDR1 and CDR2 (germline): DFQATT, SNEGSKA (reference sequence). Trimming pared 6 bases from V and 16 bases from J, leaving 16 bases between. This CDR3 is CSAGTQSRLHF. In DNA, the CDR3 is TGCAGTGCCGGGACTCAGAGCAGGCTCCACTTT.

The chain combines TRBV10-3 with TRBJ2-5; 9 bases match TRBD1. Germline lookup yields CDR1 ENHRY and CDR2 SYGVKD. The J segment lost 5 bases and the V segment lost 6 bases, leaving 4 bases of the junction unmatched. CDR3 length: 13 amino acids. The CDR3 is CAIRQGAEETQYF. CDR3 DNA: TGTGCCATCAGACAGGGGGCCGAGGAGACCCAGTACTTC.

The chain uses TRBV5-4 and TRBJ1-4; the D gene is possibly TRBD1 (5 bases). Between the trimmed V and J ends, which lost 0 bases and 3 bases, there was a span of 6 bases. The CDR3 has 14 amino acids. Per the germline V gene, CDR1 is SGHNT and CDR2 is YYREEE (reference sequence). CDR3 sequence reads: CASSLEGSNEKLFF. For the CDR3, the DNA is TGTGCCAGCAGCTTGGAGGGGTCTAATGAAAAACTGTTTTTT. Together with reference TRBV5-4 and TRBJ1-4, the CDR3 gives the full variable domain: ETGVTQSPTHLIKTRGQQVTLRCSSQSGHNTVSWYQQALGQGPQFIFQYYREEENGRGNFPPRFSGLQFPNYSSELNVNALELDDSALYLCASSLEGSNEKLFFGSGTQLSVL.

CDR3 residues: CSASGGQGGHYEQYF. In DNA, the CDR3 is TGCAGTGCTAGTGGTGGACAGGGGGGCCACTACGAGCAGTACTTC. The chain combines TRBV20-1 with TRBJ2-7, with 10 positions matching TRBD1. The V and J ends lost 3 bases and 3 bases, in that order; junction bases with no gene match: 8. The V gene's germline CDR1 is DFQATT and CDR2 SNEGSKA (reference sequence). The CDR3 extends over 15 amino acids.

The chain is built from TRBV12-3 or TRBV12-4 and TRBJ2-7; no reliable D call. The V and J ends lost 3 bases and 5 bases respectively, with 5 bases between them. The CDR3 length is 11 residues. The CDR3 DNA reads as TGTGCCAGCAGTTTCCGTGACGAGCAGTACTTC. Encoded protein: CASSFRDEQYF.

The V gene is TRBV19, the J gene TRBJ1-6; possible D gene TRBD1, 6 bases. The CDR3 totals 15 residues. From germline, CDR1 is LNHDA and CDR2 SQIVND (reference sequence). Trimming removed 5 bases from V and 9 bases from J, with 17 bases in between. The CDR3 DNA reads TGTGCCAGTAGTTCACCCAGGGGTAGCTTTTCACCCCTCCACTTT. Translating gives CASSSPRGSFSPLHF.

The table lists this clone with a count of one. The rearrangement uses TRBV7-2 and TRBJ1-4; TRBD1 matches 8 bases. CDR1 and CDR2 (germline): SGHTA, FQGNSA. V trimming: 1 base; J trimming: 7 bases; junction bases outside the gene matches: 5. The CDR3 covers 15 residues. The CDR3 protein is CASSLVSGGLEKLFF. For the CDR3, the DNA is TGTGCCAGCAGCTTAGTGTCAGGGGGCCTTGAAAAACTGTTTTTT.

This sequence joins TRBV5-1 and TRBJ2-3; D perhaps matches TRBD2 (6 bases). Germline V lookup: CDR1 SGHRS, CDR2 YFSETQ. V was cut by 2 bases and J by 5 bases, with 15 bases left in between. The CDR3 totals 15 residues. The CDR3 sequence: CASSFGGAPGDTQYF. The CDR3 coding sequence is TGCGCCAGCAGCTTCGGAGGGGCCCCGGGAGATACGCAGTATTTT. The full variable domain, with the rest looked up from reference TRBV5-1 and TRBJ2-3, is KAGVTQTPRYLIKTRGQQVTLSCSPISGHRSVSWYQQTPGQGLQFLFEYFSETQRNKGNFPGRFSGRQFSNSRSEMNVSTLELGDSALYLCASSFGGAPGDTQYFGPGTRLTVL.

This rearrangement joins TRBV10-3 to TRBJ1-2; D is unclear. V was pared by 2 bases and J by 4 bases, with 8 bases between. Germline V CDR1 and CDR2: ENHRY, SYGVKD. This CDR3 is 13 amino acids long. CDR3 DNA sequence: TGTGCCATCAGTGAGGGCCTTCTCTATGGCTACACCTTC. This sequence encodes CAISEGLLYGYTF.

The chain has TRBV10-2 and TRBJ2-4, with D maybe TRBD2 (6 bases). The ends were cut back, 5 bases at V and 6 bases at J, with 29 bases in the middle. CDR1 WSHSY and CDR2 SAAADI come from the germline V gene. The CDR3 is made up of 19 amino acids. The CDR3 coding sequence is TGCGCCAGCAGTAGTTCAGCCGGGCTAGCGAGGTCCAGAGGAAACATTCAGTACTTC. Amino acid sequence: CASSSSAGLARSRGNIQYF.

The genes are TRBV19 and TRBJ2-3, with 8 bases fitting TRBD1. J lost 5 bases, V lost 1 base, and 8 bases had no gene match. This CDR3 has 16 residues. Germline V CDR1 and CDR2: LNHDA, SQIVND (reference sequence). In DNA form, the CDR3 reads TGTGCCAGTAGTATAGGGACAGGGCTCGGAGAAGATACGCAGTATTTT. Its translation: CASSIGTGLGEDTQYF.

This clone was observed a few times. The DNA for the CDR3 is TGCGCCAGCAGCTTGGGGACTAGCGTAAAAGGGTACAATGAGCAGTTCTTC. Its translation: CASSLGTSVKGYNEQFF. The J gene is TRBJ2-1, the V gene TRBV5-1; 9 bases are shared with TRBD2. This CDR3 comprises 17 residues. The ends lost 0 bases at V and 4 bases at J; junction bases unmatched: 8. The germline V gene has CDR1 SGHRS and CDR2 YFSETQ.

Only a few counts were recorded for this clone. The V gene is TRBV7-2, the J gene TRBJ1-6; D is possibly TRBD1 (6 bases). The CDR3 sequence is 14 residues long. V was pared by 7 bases and J by 6 bases, with 13 bases between. Germline CDR1 reads SGHTA; CDR2 reads FQGNSA. CDR3 DNA: TGTGCCAGCACCCAAGGCAGGGGTAATTCACCCCTCCACTTT. Translating it yields CASTQGRGNSPLHF.

V gene TRBV12-5 combines with J gene TRBJ1-1, with a weak D call TRBD1 (6 bases). The CDR3 has 13 residues. Germline assignment: CDR1 LGHNT and CDR2 FRNRAP. The V end was cut by 2 bases, the J end by 7 bases, with 11 bases between. CDR3 loop: CASGLSLQGEAFF. The CDR3 region has the DNA TGTGCTAGTGGTTTGTCCTTACAGGGTGAAGCTTTCTTT. The variable domain in full, with the rest retrieved from reference TRBV12-5 and TRBJ1-1, is DARVTQTPRHKVTEMGQEVTMRCQPILGHNTVFWYRQTMMQGLELLAYFRNRAPLDDSGMPKDRFSAEMPDATLATLKIQPSEPRDSAVYFCASGLSLQGEAFFGQGTRLTVV.

This clone appeared a single time. V gene TRBV19 combines with J gene TRBJ2-3; 7 nucleotides match TRBD1. CDR1 is LNHDA, CDR2 SQIVND, per germline (reference sequence). Losses at the gene ends were 5 bases for V and 1 base for J; bases not matched to a gene: 0. The CDR3 length is 13 residues. CDR3 loop: CASSDRGTDTQYF. The DNA for the CDR3 is TGTGCCAGTAGTGACAGGGGCACAGATACGCAGTATTTT.

J is TRBJ2-7 and V is TRBV6-5; 7 bases are shared with TRBD1. Trimming took 7 bases from V and 6 from J; bases not matched to a gene: 3. CDR1 MNHEY and CDR2 SVGAGI come from the germline V gene. This CDR3 contains 11 residues. Written as DNA, the CDR3 is TGTGCCAGCATGACAGGGCTCGAGCAGTACTTC. Translation gives CASMTGLEQYF.

V and J are TRBV5-4 and TRBJ2-2; TRBD1 matches at 7 bases. The CDR3 extends over 17 amino acids. Looked up from germline, CDR1 is SGHNT and CDR2 is YYREEE (reference sequence). V trimming: 4 bases; J trimming: 0 bases; junction bases outside the gene matches: 9. This chain's CDR3 is CASSPETGRSNTGELFF. The CDR3 bases are TGTGCCAGCAGCCCCGAGACAGGGAGATCGAACACCGGGGAGCTGTTTTTT.

The rearrangement uses TRBV5-6 and TRBJ1-6, with unresolved D. The CDR3 has 13 residues. Germline V gene data show CDR1 as SGHDT and CDR2 as YYEEEE. The V gene lost 3 bases and the J gene lost 7 bases, with 8 bases spanning the gap. The CDR3 here is CASSSFSNSPLHF. Here the CDR3 DNA reads TGTGCCAGCAGCTCCTTTTCCAATTCACCCCTCCACTTT.